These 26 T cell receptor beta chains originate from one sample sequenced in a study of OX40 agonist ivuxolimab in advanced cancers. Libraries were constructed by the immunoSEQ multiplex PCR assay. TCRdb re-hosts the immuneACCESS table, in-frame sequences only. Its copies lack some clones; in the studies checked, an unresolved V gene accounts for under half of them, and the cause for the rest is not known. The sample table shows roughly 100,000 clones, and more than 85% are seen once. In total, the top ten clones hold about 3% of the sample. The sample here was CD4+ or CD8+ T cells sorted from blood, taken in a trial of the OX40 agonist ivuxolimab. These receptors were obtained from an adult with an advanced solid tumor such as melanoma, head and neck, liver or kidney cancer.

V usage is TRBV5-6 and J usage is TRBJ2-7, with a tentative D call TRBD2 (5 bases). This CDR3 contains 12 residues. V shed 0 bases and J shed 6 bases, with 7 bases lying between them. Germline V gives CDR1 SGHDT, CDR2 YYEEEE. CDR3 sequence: CASSLGGSEQYF. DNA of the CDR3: TGTGCCAGCAGCTTGGGAGGGTCCGAGCAGTACTTC.

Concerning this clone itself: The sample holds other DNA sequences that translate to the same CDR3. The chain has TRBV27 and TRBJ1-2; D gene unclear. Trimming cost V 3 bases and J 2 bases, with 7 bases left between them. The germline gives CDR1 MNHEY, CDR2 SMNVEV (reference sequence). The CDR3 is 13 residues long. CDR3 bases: TGTGCCAGCAGTTTGGGCTTGAACTATGGCTACACCTTC. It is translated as CASSLGLNYGYTF.

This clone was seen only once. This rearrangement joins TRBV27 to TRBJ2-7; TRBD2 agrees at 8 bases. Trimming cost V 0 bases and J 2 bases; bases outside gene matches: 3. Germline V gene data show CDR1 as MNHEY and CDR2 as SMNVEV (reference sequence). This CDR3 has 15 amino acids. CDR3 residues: CASSLSTGGTYEQYF. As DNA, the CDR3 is TGTGCCAGCAGTTTATCCACGGGAGGGACCTACGAGCAGTACTTC.

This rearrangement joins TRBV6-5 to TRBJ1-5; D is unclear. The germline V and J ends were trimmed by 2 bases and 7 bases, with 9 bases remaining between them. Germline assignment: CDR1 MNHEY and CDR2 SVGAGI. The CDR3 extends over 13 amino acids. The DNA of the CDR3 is TGTGCCAGCAGTTACCTTAATGGACAGCCCCAGCATTTT. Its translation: CASSYLNGQPQHF.

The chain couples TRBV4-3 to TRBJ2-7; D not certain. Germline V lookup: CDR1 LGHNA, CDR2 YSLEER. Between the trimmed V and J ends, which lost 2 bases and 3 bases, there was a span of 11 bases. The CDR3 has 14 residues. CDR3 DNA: TGCGCCAGCAGCCAAACCGACACCGGCTACGAGCAGTACTTC. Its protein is CASSQTDTGYEQYF.

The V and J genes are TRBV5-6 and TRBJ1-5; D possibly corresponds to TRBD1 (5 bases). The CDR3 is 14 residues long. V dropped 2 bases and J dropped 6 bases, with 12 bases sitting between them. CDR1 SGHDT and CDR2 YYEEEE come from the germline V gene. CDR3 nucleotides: TGTGCCAGCAGCTTTAGCAGGGAAGGTCAGCCCCAGCATTTT. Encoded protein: CASSFSREGQPQHF.

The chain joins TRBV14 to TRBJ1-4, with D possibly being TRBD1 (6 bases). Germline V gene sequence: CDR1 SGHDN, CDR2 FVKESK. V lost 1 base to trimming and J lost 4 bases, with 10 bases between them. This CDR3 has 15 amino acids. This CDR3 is CASSQVAGDNEKLFF. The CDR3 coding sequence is TGTGCCAGCAGCCAAGTTGCAGGGGATAATGAAAAACTGTTTTTT.

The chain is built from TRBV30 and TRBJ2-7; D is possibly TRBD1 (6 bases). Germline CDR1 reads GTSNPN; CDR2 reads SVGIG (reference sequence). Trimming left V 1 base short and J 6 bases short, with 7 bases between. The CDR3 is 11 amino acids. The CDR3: CAWSEGGEQYF. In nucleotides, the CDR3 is TGTGCCTGGAGTGAAGGGGGCGAGCAGTACTTC.

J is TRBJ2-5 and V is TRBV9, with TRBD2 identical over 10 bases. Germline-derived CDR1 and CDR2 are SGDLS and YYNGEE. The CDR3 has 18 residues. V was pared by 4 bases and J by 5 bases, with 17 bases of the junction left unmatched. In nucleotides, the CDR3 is TGTGCCAGCAGCCTGATGGGACTAGCGCCCGGGGGTCGGGAGACCCAGTACTTC. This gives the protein CASSLMGLAPGGRETQYF.

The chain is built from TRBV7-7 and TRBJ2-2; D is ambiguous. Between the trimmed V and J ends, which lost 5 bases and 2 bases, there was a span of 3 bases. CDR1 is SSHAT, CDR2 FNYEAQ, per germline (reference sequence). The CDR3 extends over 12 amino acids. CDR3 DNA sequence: TGTGCCAGCAGCCCAAACACCGGGGAGCTGTTTTTT. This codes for CASSPNTGELFF.

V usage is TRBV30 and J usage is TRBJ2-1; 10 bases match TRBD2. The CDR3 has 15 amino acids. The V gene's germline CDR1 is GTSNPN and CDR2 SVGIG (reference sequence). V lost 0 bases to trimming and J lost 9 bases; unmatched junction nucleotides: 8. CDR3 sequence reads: CAWSVLLAGAIEQFF. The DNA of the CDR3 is TGTGCCTGGAGTGTACTCCTAGCGGGGGCCATTGAGCAGTTCTTC.

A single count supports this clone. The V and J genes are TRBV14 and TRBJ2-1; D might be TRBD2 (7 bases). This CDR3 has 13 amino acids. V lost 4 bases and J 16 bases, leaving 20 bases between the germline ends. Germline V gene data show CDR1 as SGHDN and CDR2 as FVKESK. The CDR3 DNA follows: TGTGCCAGCAGCCCAGCCGGGGGGCCTGCGGGATTCTTC. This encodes CASSPAGGPAGFF. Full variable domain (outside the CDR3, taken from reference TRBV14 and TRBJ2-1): EAGVTQFPSHSVIEKGQTVTLRCDPISGHDNLYWYRRVMGKEIKFLLHFVKESKQDESGMPNNRFLAERTGGTYSTLKVQPAELEDSGVYFCASSPAGGPAGFFGPGTRLTVL.

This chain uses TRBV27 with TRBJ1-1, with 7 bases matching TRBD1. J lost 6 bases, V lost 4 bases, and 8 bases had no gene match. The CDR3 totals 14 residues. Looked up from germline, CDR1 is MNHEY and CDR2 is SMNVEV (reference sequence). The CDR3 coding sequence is TGTGCCAGCAGTTCCCTGGACAGGATCCCTGAAGCTTTCTTT. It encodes CASSSLDRIPEAFF.

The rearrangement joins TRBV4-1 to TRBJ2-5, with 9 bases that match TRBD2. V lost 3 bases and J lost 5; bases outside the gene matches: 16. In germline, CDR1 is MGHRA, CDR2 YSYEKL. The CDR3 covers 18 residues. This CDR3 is CASSHRPQWPSGTETQYF. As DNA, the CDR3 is TGCGCCAGCAGCCATCGACCACAATGGCCTAGCGGGACTGAGACCCAGTACTTC.

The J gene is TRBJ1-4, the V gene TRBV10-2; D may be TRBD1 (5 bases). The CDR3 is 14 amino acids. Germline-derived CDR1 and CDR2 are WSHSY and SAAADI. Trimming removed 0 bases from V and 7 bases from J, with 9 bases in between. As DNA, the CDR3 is TGCGCCAGCAGTGAGTCGGTTGGGGGTGAAAAACTGTTTTTT. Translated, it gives CASSESVGGEKLFF.

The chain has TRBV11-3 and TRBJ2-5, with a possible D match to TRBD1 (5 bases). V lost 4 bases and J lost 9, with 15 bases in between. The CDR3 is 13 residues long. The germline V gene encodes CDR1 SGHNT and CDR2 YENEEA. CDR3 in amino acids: CASSSTPKGAQYF. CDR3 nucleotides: TGTGCCAGCAGCTCAACTCCCAAAGGGGCCCAGTACTTC.

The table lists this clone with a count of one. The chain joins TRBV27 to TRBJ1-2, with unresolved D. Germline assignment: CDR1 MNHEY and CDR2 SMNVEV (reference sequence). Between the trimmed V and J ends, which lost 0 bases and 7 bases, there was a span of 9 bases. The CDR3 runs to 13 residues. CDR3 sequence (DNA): TGTGCCAGCAGTTTATCGGCCAGATCTGGCTACACCTTC. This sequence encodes CASSLSARSGYTF.

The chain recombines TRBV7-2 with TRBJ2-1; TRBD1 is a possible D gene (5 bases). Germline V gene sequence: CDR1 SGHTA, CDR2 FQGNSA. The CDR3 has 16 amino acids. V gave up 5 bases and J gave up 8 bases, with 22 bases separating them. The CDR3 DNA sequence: TGTGCCAGCAGCCTCCCCAGGGCCCAGGGTCTTGATGAGCAGTTCTTC. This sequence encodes CASSLPRAQGLDEQFF.

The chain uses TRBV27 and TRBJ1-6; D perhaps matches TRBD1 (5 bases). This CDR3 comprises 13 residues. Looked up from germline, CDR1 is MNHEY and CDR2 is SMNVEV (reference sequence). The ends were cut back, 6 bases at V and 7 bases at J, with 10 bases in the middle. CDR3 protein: CASRGRQNSPLHF. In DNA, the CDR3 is TGTGCCAGCAGGGGGCGTCAGAATTCACCCCTCCACTTT.

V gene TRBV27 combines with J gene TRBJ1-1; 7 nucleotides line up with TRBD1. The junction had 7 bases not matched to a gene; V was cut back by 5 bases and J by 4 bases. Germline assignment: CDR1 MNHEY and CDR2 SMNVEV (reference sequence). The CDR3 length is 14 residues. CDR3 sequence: CASSTLTGPTEAFF. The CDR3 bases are TGTGCCAGCAGTACCCTGACAGGGCCCACTGAAGCTTTCTTT.

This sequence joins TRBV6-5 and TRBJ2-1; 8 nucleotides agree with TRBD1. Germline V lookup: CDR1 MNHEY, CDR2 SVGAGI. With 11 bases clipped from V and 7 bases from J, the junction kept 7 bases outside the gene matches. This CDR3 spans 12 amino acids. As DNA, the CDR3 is TGTGCCTCTGGGACAGGAGGAAATGAGCAGTTCTTC. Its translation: CASGTGGNEQFF.

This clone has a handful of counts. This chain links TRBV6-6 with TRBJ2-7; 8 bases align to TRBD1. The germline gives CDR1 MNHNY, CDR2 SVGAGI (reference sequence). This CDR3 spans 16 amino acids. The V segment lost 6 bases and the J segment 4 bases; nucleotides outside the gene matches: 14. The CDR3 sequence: CASRDDRGSLRYEQYF. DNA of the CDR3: TGTGCCAGCAGGGACGACAGGGGCTCCCTTAGATACGAGCAGTACTTC.

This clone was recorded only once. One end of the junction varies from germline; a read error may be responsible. The CDR3 DNA is TGTGCCAGCAGCTTAGTAGGGGACCATAATGAAGAACTGTTTTTT. Translating it yields CASSLVGDHNEELFF. The rearrangement joins TRBV7-2 to TRBJ1-4, with D possibly TRBD1 on 5 matching bases. From germline, CDR1 is SGHTA and CDR2 FQGNSA. This CDR3 contains 15 residues.

The CDR3 loop reads CASSTTGHVGGYTF. Here the CDR3 DNA reads TGTGCCAGCAGCACAACAGGGCACGTGGGAGGCTACACCTTC. This chain joins TRBV5-6 and TRBJ1-2, with TRBD1 as a possible D gene (6 bases). Trimming removed 4 bases from V and 8 bases from J, with 18 bases in between. Germline CDR1 is SGHDT and CDR2 is YYEEEE. The CDR3 is 14 amino acids.

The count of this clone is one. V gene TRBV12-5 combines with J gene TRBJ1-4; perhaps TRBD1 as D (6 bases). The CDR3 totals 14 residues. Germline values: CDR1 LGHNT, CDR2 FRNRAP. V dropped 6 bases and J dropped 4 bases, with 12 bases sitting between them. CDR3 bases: TGTGCTAGTGGAATTGGACAGTTTAATGAAAAACTGTTTTTT. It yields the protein CASGIGQFNEKLFF.

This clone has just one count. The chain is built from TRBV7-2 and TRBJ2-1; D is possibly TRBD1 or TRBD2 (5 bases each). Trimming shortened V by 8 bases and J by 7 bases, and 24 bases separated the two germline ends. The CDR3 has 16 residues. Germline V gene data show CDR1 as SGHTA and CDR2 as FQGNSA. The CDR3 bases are TGTGCCAGCGAACAAAAGGGGTGGGGGAAGGTGAATGAGCAGTTCTTC. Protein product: CASEQKGWGKVNEQFF.